Below, 2 T cell receptor beta chains from the same sample are listed, as sequenced in a study of CD8+ T cells in alopecia areata. Reverse transcribed after extraction, RNA yielded cDNA as the sequencing template. The assay was immunoSEQ multiplex PCR, and TCRdb's table has in-frame clones only and misses some. The profile shows approximately 100,000 clones, around 60% of them singletons. The sequenced sample consisted of CD4+ T cells sorted from blood. Receptor source: a human donor in good health.

This clone was detected a few times. This chain links TRBV29-1 with TRBJ2-5, with D possibly called TRBD1 or TRBD2 (5 bases each). The germline gives CDR1 SQVTM, CDR2 ANQGSEA. Trimming took off 4 bases at V and 4 bases at J, with 19 bases between the two ends. The CDR3 length is 15 residues. The CDR3 coding sequence is TGCAGCGTTGTCCCCCCAGGGCGCGAGGGAGAGACCCAGTACTTC. Protein product: CSVVPPGREGETQYF.

The V and J genes are TRBV7-8 and TRBJ2-7; 9 positions agree with TRBD2. This CDR3 has 16 residues. V was clipped by 0 bases and J by 0 bases; unmatched bases: 3. Germline lookup yields CDR1 SGHVS and CDR2 FQNEAQ. Written as DNA, the CDR3 is TGTGCCAGCAGCTTAGCCGGGACTAGCATCTCCTACGAGCAGTACTTC. This codes for CASSLAGTSISYEQYF.